These 22 T cell receptor beta chains came from one sample sequenced in a study of OX40 agonist ivuxolimab in advanced cancers. Profiling relied on immunoSEQ multiplex PCR, and the TCRdb table lists in-frame clones only, not all of them. There are 55,000 or so clones in the sample; roughly 86% occur only once, and around 15% lies in the top ten. Material: CD4+ or CD8+ T cells sorted from blood, obtained in a trial of the OX40 agonist ivuxolimab. The receptors shown here come from an adult with an advanced solid tumor such as melanoma, head and neck, liver or kidney cancer.

The chain recombines TRBV5-4 with TRBJ2-1, with TRBD2 matching 12 bases. Germline values: CDR1 SGHNT, CDR2 YYREEE (reference sequence). The ends lost 4 bases at V and 3 bases at J; junction bases unmatched: 5. The CDR3 runs to 16 residues. The CDR3 spells CASSTRLAGDYNEQFF. For the CDR3, the DNA is TGTGCCAGCAGCACCCGACTAGCGGGAGACTACAATGAGCAGTTCTTC.

The chain is built from TRBV19 and TRBJ2-7; 13 bases line up with TRBD2. J lost 5 bases, V lost 6 bases, and 4 bases had no gene match. This CDR3 spans 14 amino acids. Germline-derived CDR1 and CDR2 are LNHDA and SQIVND (reference sequence). For the CDR3, the DNA is TGTGCCAGTAGCTCGGGACTAGCGGGACACGAGCAGTACTTC. This translates into CASSSGLAGHEQYF.

The chain combines TRBV9 with TRBJ2-5; D perhaps matches TRBD1 (6 bases). Deletions cut 3 bases from V and 5 bases from J, with 17 bases between. The germline CDR1 and CDR2 sequences are SGDLS and YYNGEE. The CDR3 is made up of 15 amino acids. The CDR3 is CASSADEQGWETQYF. For the CDR3, the DNA is TGTGCCAGCAGCGCAGACGAACAGGGATGGGAGACCCAGTACTTC.

The V gene is TRBV30, the J gene TRBJ2-3; 7 bases align to TRBD1. This CDR3 is built from 15 residues. V shed 1 base and J 2 bases; nucleotides not matched to a gene: 6. Germline CDR1 is GTSNPN and CDR2 is SVGIG (reference sequence). CDR3 coding DNA: TGTGCCTGGAGTGCTGACAGGGTGCCCACAGATACGCAGTATTTT. It is translated as CAWSADRVPTDTQYF.

The chain recombines TRBV7-9 with TRBJ2-2, with 8 bases fitting TRBD2. In germline, CDR1 is SEHNR, CDR2 FQNEAQ (reference sequence). J gave up 8 bases and V 8 bases, and 16 bases lay outside the gene matches. The CDR3 contains 16 residues. The CDR3 coding sequence is TGTGCCAGCCCCCCCGCTCGGCTAGCGGGTTTGGGGGAGCTGTTTTTT. This gives the protein CASPPARLAGLGELFF. The entire variable domain, with the rest obtained from reference TRBV7-9 and TRBJ2-2, is as follows: DTGVSQNPRHKITKRGQNVTFRCDPISEHNRLYWYRQTLGQGPEFLTYFQNEAQLEKSRLLSDRFSAERPKGSFSTLEIQRTEQGDSAMYLCASPPARLAGLGELFFGEGSRLTVL.

The V gene is TRBV11-2, the J gene TRBJ2-5, with D hard to call. Germline V gene sequence: CDR1 SGHAT, CDR2 FQNNGV. The V and J ends lost 0 bases and 4 bases respectively, with 0 bases between them. The CDR3 is 11 residues long. The DNA for the CDR3 is TGTGCCAGCAGCTTAGAAGAGACCCAGTACTTC. Translated: CASSLEETQYF.

This clone was counted a few times. V usage is TRBV4-1 and J usage is TRBJ2-3, with D unresolved. The V gene's germline CDR1 is MGHRA and CDR2 YSYEKL. This CDR3 contains 13 residues. Trimming shortened V by 3 bases and J by 6 bases, and 10 bases separated the two germline ends. CDR3 nucleotides: TGCGCCAGCAGCCAGGAATCTTGGGATACGCAGTATTTT. This sequence encodes CASSQESWDTQYF.

The rearrangement uses TRBV7-3 and TRBJ2-7; D might be TRBD2 (6 bases). Per germline, CDR1 SGHTA and CDR2 FQGTGA. Trimming took 0 bases from V and 6 from J, leaving 12 bases between them. The CDR3 is made up of 14 amino acids. This CDR3 is CASSLTGGVTEQYF. The CDR3, as DNA: TGTGCCAGCAGCTTAACCGGAGGGGTTACCGAGCAGTACTTC.

The genes are TRBV5-1 and TRBJ1-2, with TRBD1 identical over 7 bases. V shed 4 bases, J shed 2 bases, and the junction held 5 bases outside the gene matches. The CDR3 has 14 residues. Germline loops: CDR1 SGHRS, CDR2 YFSETQ. The CDR3 DNA reads as TGCGCCAGCAGCGGCGGACAGGCGAACTATGGCTACACCTTC. Amino acid sequence: CASSGGQANYGYTF.

The CDR3 sequence: CASSPGTIQETQYF. CDR3 DNA: TGCGCCAGCAGCCCTGGGACCATTCAAGAGACCCAGTACTTC. This rearrangement joins TRBV5-1 to TRBJ2-5; D is tentatively TRBD1 or TRBD2 (5 bases each). This CDR3 has 14 residues. The germline V and J ends were trimmed by 4 bases and 2 bases, with 12 bases remaining between them. Germline loops: CDR1 SGHRS, CDR2 YFSETQ. Full variable domain (remainder filled in from reference TRBV5-1 and TRBJ2-5): KAGVTQTPRYLIKTRGQQVTLSCSPISGHRSVSWYQQTPGQGLQFLFEYFSETQRNKGNFPGRFSGRQFSNSRSEMNVSTLELGDSALYLCASSPGTIQETQYFGPGTRLLVL.

V and J are TRBV21-1 and TRBJ2-6; TRBD1, the table's D call, was not compared with the DNA. TRBV21-1 is a pseudogene segment. This CDR3 has 19 residues. CDR3 protein: CASSIPPGQMESGANVLTF. CDR3 nucleotides: TGTGCCAGCAGCATCCCACCGGGACAGATGGAATCTGGGGCCAACGTCCTGACTTTC.

The chain has TRBV6-5 and TRBJ1-6, with TRBD1 identical over 8 bases. The CDR3 has 16 residues. V trimming: 1 base; J trimming: 9 bases; junction bases outside the gene matches: 8. CDR1 and CDR2 from the germline V gene are MNHEY and SVGAGI. The CDR3 sequence is CASSYYGQGRSSPLHF. Written as DNA, the CDR3 is TGTGCCAGCAGTTACTACGGACAGGGTCGGAGTTCACCCCTCCACTTT.

The chain carries TRBV18 and TRBJ2-5; D is perhaps TRBD1 (6 bases). The germline gives CDR1 KGHSH, CDR2 LQKENI. There are 14 residues in the CDR3. With 3 bases removed from V and 5 bases from J, the gap between germline ends came to 13 bases. CDR3 sequence reads: CASSPAGGVETQYF. CDR3 DNA: TGTGCCAGCTCACCGGCTGGGGGCGTGGAGACCCAGTACTTC.

This clone appeared once. CDR3 amino acids: CASSALTLGGYTF. The CDR3 DNA follows: TGCGCCAGCAGCGCTTTAACACTTGGTGGCTACACCTTC. V is TRBV5-1 and J is TRBJ1-2; the D is unclear. Looked up from germline, CDR1 is SGHRS and CDR2 is YFSETQ. This CDR3 contains 13 residues. The V end was cut by 4 bases, the J end by 7 bases, with 14 bases between.

The rearrangement joins TRBV10-3 to TRBJ2-1; 7 bases agree with TRBD1. J gave up 6 bases and V 3 bases, and 8 bases lay outside the gene matches. This CDR3 is 15 amino acids long. Germline V gives CDR1 ENHRY, CDR2 SYGVKD. This CDR3 reads CAISDMSGGINEQFF. The CDR3 DNA is TGTGCCATCAGTGATATGTCAGGGGGTATCAATGAGCAGTTCTTC.

CDR3 region: CASSLGSGTSYEQYF. CDR3 nucleotide sequence: TGTGCCAGCAGCTTAGGATCGGGGACTTCCTACGAGCAGTACTTC. This chain uses TRBV11-2 with TRBJ2-7; perhaps TRBD2 as D (6 bases). Germline CDR1 is SGHAT and CDR2 is FQNNGV. The V end lost 1 base, the J end lost 1 base, and 11 bases lay between the germline ends. This CDR3 spans 15 amino acids.

The genes are TRBV29-1 and TRBJ2-5, with a possible D match to TRBD1 (7 bases). CDR1 is SQVTM and CDR2 is ANQGSEA in the germline V gene. The length of the CDR3 is 12 residues. Trimming shortened V by 5 bases and J by 11 bases, and 18 bases separated the two germline ends. The CDR3 here is CSVRQGGGEQYF. The CDR3, as DNA: TGCAGCGTTAGACAGGGAGGAGGGGAGCAGTACTTC.

This clone turned up a few times. CDR3 nucleotides: TGTGCCAGCAGCCAAGAGGCGAGTCAGCCCCAGCATTTT. The encoded protein is CASSQEASQPQHF. This sequence joins TRBV7-9 and TRBJ1-5; D is uncertain. In germline, CDR1 is SEHNR, CDR2 FQNEAQ (reference sequence). Trimming stripped 5 bases from V and 6 bases from J, with 11 bases between. The CDR3 is made up of 13 amino acids. Full variable domain (missing parts from reference TRBV7-9 and TRBJ1-5): DTGVSQNPRHKITKRGQNVTFRCDPISEHNRLYWYRQTLGQGPEFLTYFQNEAQLEKSRLLSDRFSAERPKGSFSTLEIQRTEQGDSAMYLCASSQEASQPQHFGDGTRLSIL.

This CDR3 is CASSPRQATEAFF. The CDR3 DNA sequence: TGTGCCAGCTCACCACGACAGGCGACTGAAGCTTTCTTT. The chain joins TRBV18 to TRBJ1-1; tentatively, D is TRBD1 (6 bases). The V end lost 1 base, the J end lost 5 bases, and 8 bases lay between the germline ends. Germline V CDR1 and CDR2: KGHSH, LQKENI. The CDR3 extends over 13 amino acids. The full variable domain, rest sourced from reference TRBV18 and TRBJ1-1, is NAGVMQNPRHLVRRRGQEARLRCSPMKGHSHVYWYRQLPEEGLKFMVYLQKENIIDESGMPKERFSAEFPKEGPSILRIQQVVRGDSAAYFCASSPRQATEAFFGQGTRLTVV.

The chain recombines TRBV7-8 with TRBJ1-2; the D gene is possibly TRBD1 (6 bases). Germline V gene lookup returns CDR1 SGHVS and CDR2 FQNEAQ. The V and J ends lost 0 bases and 6 bases respectively, with 8 bases between them. The length of the CDR3 is 13 residues. CDR3 nucleotide sequence: TGTGCCAGCAGCTTAGCGGGGGGCGATGGCTACACCTTC. This codes for CASSLAGGDGYTF.

This clone was counted between two and nine times. The chain combines TRBV28 with TRBJ2-7; D possibly corresponds to TRBD2 (6 bases). This CDR3 region has 16 residues. Trimming shortened V by 3 bases and J by 2 bases, and 17 bases separated the two germline ends. Germline V CDR1 and CDR2: MDHEN, SYDVKM. Here the CDR3 reads CASSLGGFSTPYEQYF. The CDR3 nucleotides read TGTGCCAGCAGTTTGGGGGGTTTTTCTACTCCCTACGAGCAGTACTTC.

The chain couples TRBV10-3 to TRBJ1-1, with D possibly being TRBD1 (6 bases). Deletions cut 6 bases from V and 3 bases from J, with 14 bases between. The CDR3 has 14 residues. Germline V CDR1 and CDR2: ENHRY, SYGVKD. The CDR3: CAIRRGGPDTEAFF. For the CDR3, the DNA is TGTGCCATCAGGCGGGGGGGGCCAGACACTGAAGCTTTCTTT.